These 14 T cell receptor beta chains share one sample of origin, sequenced in a study of shared clonotypes between healthy human individuals. Clones were read by immunoSEQ multiplex PCR, and TCRdb kept only the in-frame ones, dropping some. The repertoire holds fewer than 400,000 clones, with approximately 74% as singletons. The sample comprised memory CD4+ T cells sorted from blood. Subset here: CD45RA-negative fraction. Every receptor here comes from a man younger than 45 in good health.

The sample holds one count of this clone. V and J are TRBV7-6 and TRBJ2-3; 14 nucleotides line up with TRBD2. Trimming cost V 5 bases and J 9 bases; bases outside gene matches: 4. Germline V lookup: CDR1 SGHVS, CDR2 FNYEAQ. The CDR3 spans 14 residues. This CDR3 is CASSPGTSGGTQYF. CDR3 in DNA: TGTGCCAGCAGCCCCGGGACTAGCGGGGGCACGCAGTATTTT.

This sequence joins TRBV9 and TRBJ2-3; no definite D call. Trimming took 0 bases from V and 2 from J, leaving 7 bases between them. The CDR3 length is 14 residues. Germline values: CDR1 SGDLS, CDR2 YYNGEE. CDR3 DNA sequence: TGTGCCAGCAGCGTAGTGTCTTCCACAGATACGCAGTATTTT. Its translation is CASSVVSSTDTQYF. Supplemented by reference TRBV9 and TRBJ2-3, the full variable domain reads DSGVTQTPKHLITATGQRVTLRCSPRSGDLSVYWYQQSLDQGLQFLIQYYNGEERAKGNILERFSAQQFPDLHSELNLSSLELGDSALYFCASSVVSSTDTQYFGPGTRLTVL.

This chain connects TRBV7-8 to TRBJ1-4; D is possibly TRBD1 (6 bases). This CDR3 spans 13 amino acids. The germline CDR1 and CDR2 sequences are SGHVS and FQNEAQ. Trimming took off 3 bases at V and 8 bases at J, with 10 bases between the two ends. This CDR3 reads CASSFAGAEKLFF. DNA for the CDR3: TGTGCCAGCAGCTTTGCAGGGGCCGAAAAACTGTTTTTT. Looking up the rest from reference TRBV7-8 and TRBJ1-4 gives the full variable domain: GAGVSQSPRYKVAKRGQDVALRCDPISGHVSLFWYQQALGQGPEFLTYFQNEAQLDKSGLPSDRFFAERPEGSVSTLKIQRTQQEDSAVYLCASSFAGAEKLFFGSGTQLSVL.

This rearrangement joins TRBV19 to TRBJ2-5; possibly TRBD2 for D (5 bases). The CDR3 length is 14 residues. Trimming stripped 6 bases from V and 1 base from J, with 12 bases between. Germline CDR1 is LNHDA and CDR2 is SQIVND (reference sequence). The CDR3 sequence is CASSKRNLQETQYF. In DNA form, the CDR3 reads TGTGCCAGTAGCAAGCGGAACCTCCAAGAGACCCAGTACTTC.

The CDR3 here is CASSPRGLAGWLAKNIQYF. The CDR3 bases are TGTGCCAGCAGCCCTAGGGGGCTAGCGGGATGGCTAGCCAAAAACATTCAGTACTTC. The chain is built from TRBV7-8 and TRBJ2-4; 9 nucleotides match TRBD2. The CDR3 length is 19 residues. V lost 5 bases, J lost 0 bases, and 14 bases stayed unmatched. From germline, CDR1 is SGHVS and CDR2 FQNEAQ.

The chain is built from TRBV5-1 and TRBJ2-7; 11 nucleotides agree with TRBD1. Germline loops: CDR1 SGHRS, CDR2 YFSETQ. V was pared by 0 bases and J by 0 bases, with 20 bases of the junction left unmatched. The CDR3 contains 22 residues. This chain's CDR3 is CASSLGPPGRTGGLISSYEQYF. The CDR3 DNA is TGCGCCAGCAGCTTGGGCCCCCCCGGTCGGACAGGGGGCTTGATCAGCTCCTACGAGCAGTACTTC.

The rearrangement links TRBV7-9 to TRBJ2-5, with TRBD1 matching over 11 bases. The CDR3 extends over 18 amino acids. Germline lookup yields CDR1 SEHNR and CDR2 FQNEAQ (reference sequence). V shed 5 bases and J 4 bases; nucleotides not matched to a gene: 15. CDR3: CASSGSGPRTGGLETQYF. The CDR3 DNA reads TGTGCCAGCAGCGGTAGCGGGCCGAGGACAGGGGGCTTAGAGACCCAGTACTTC. The full variable domain, its missing parts supplied by reference TRBV7-9 and TRBJ2-5, is DTGVSQNPRHKITKRGQNVTFRCDPISEHNRLYWYRQTLGQGPEFLTYFQNEAQLEKSRLLSDRFSAERPKGSFSTLEIQRTEQGDSAMYLCASSGSGPRTGGLETQYFGPGTRLLVL.

This clone was counted a few times. At one end the junction does not follow the germline gene, possibly because of a read error. The rearrangement joins TRBV2 to TRBJ2-2; 7 positions agree with TRBD1. Germline lookup yields CDR1 SNHLY and CDR2 FYNNEI. CDR3 length: 12 residues. CDR3 sequence reads: CASTVLGTALIF. The CDR3 DNA follows: TGTGCCAGCACGGTGTTAGGGACAGCCTTGATTTTT.

This chain links TRBV6-1 with TRBJ2-7; possibly TRBD1 for D (5 bases). Germline-derived CDR1 and CDR2 are MNHNS and SASEGT. The V and J ends lost 2 bases and 2 bases respectively, with 22 bases between them. The CDR3 is 18 amino acids. CDR3 sequence (DNA): TGTGCCAGCAGTGAATTGTCTTTGGGTGGGCCAGGGCCCTACGAGCAGTACTTC. Amino acid sequence: CASSELSLGGPGPYEQYF.

The genes are TRBV30 and TRBJ2-7; 7 bases are a match to TRBD1. V shed 2 bases and J 3 bases; nucleotides not matched to a gene: 7. The CDR3 has 14 amino acids. The germline CDR1 and CDR2 sequences are GTSNPN and SVGIG (reference sequence). The CDR3 region has the DNA TGTGCCTGGAGTCTCGGACAGGCGCTCTACGAGCAGTACTTC. Its translation: CAWSLGQALYEQYF. Based on the CDR3 plus reference TRBV30 and TRBJ2-7, the full variable domain is SQTIHQWPATLVQPVGSPLSLECTVEGTSNPNLYWYRQAAGRGLQLLFYSVGIGQISSEVPQNLSASRPQDRQFILSSKKLLLSDSGFYLCAWSLGQALYEQYFGPGTRLTVT.

The genes are TRBV7-2 and TRBJ1-5; D is unresolved. The CDR3 contains 17 residues. Germline CDR1 is SGHTA and CDR2 is FQGNSA. V lost 3 bases, J lost 2 bases, and 17 bases lay in between. The CDR3 sequence is CASSFSGSGAGNQPQHF. DNA of the CDR3: TGTGCCAGCAGCTTCTCGGGGTCGGGCGCGGGCAATCAGCCCCAGCATTTT.

In this sample, this clone turned up once. The rearrangement joins TRBV28 to TRBJ1-2, with 7 bases lining up with TRBD1. The J segment lost 5 bases and the V segment lost 3 bases, leaving 6 bases of the junction unmatched. Germline V CDR1 and CDR2: MDHEN, SYDVKM. The CDR3 length is 14 residues. CDR3 residues: CASSFGRGYYGYTF. The CDR3 DNA follows: TGTGCCAGCAGTTTCGGCAGGGGGTATTATGGCTACACCTTC.

The chain employs TRBV6-6 and TRBJ1-2; TRBD1 matches 9 bases. The junction had 3 bases not matched to a gene; V was cut back by 2 bases and J by 2 bases. Germline CDR1 MNHNY, CDR2 SVGAGI (reference sequence). This CDR3 spans 15 amino acids. The CDR3: CASSYMGQGNYGYTF. The CDR3 DNA follows: TGTGCCAGCAGTTACATGGGACAGGGCAACTATGGCTACACCTTC.

The chain recombines TRBV7-2 with TRBJ1-5; TRBD1 might be the D (5 bases). This CDR3 has 15 residues. The germline gives CDR1 SGHTA, CDR2 FQGNSA. The V end was cut by 5 bases, the J end by 6 bases, with 17 bases between. This chain's CDR3 is CASSRGTAGGQPQHF. In nucleotides, the CDR3 is TGTGCCAGCAGCCGTGGGACCGCGGGGGGTCAGCCCCAGCATTTT. Complete variable domain (other parts from reference TRBV7-2 and TRBJ1-5): GAGVSQSPSNKVTEKGKDVELRCDPISGHTALYWYRQSLGQGLEFLIYFQGNSAPDKSGLPSDRFSAERTGGSVSTLTIQRTQQEDSAVYLCASSRGTAGGQPQHFGDGTRLSIL.